The 2 T cell receptor beta chains listed next were all sequenced from one sample in a study of cytomegalovirus exposure and HLA in healthy donors. The study ran its PCR with 60 Vbeta and 13 Jbeta primers. Assay used: immunoSEQ multiplex PCR; TCRdb lists only in-frame clones, some missing. The table lists 100,000 to 150,000 clones, roughly four fifths of them singletons. The material sequenced was PBMCs. These receptor sequences come from a woman aged 45-65 years in good health and CMV-seropositive.

The chain uses TRBV29-1 and TRBJ1-2; TRBD1 matches 7 bases. Germline V gives CDR1 SQVTM, CDR2 ANQGSEA. Trimming at V came to 0 bases and at J to 6 bases, leaving 7 bases not matched to a gene. The CDR3 consists of 14 residues. The CDR3 spells CSVEEQQGKNGYTF. The CDR3 nucleotides read TGCAGCGTTGAAGAACAACAGGGGAAGAATGGCTACACCTTC.

The V call is TRBV5-1, the J call TRBJ1-1, with TRBD1 identical over 7 bases. V was clipped by 0 bases and J by 5 bases; unmatched bases: 4. Germline V gene lookup returns CDR1 SGHRS and CDR2 YFSETQ. The CDR3 spans 14 residues. The CDR3 sequence is CASSLASGGTEAFF. The CDR3 DNA reads TGCGCCAGCAGCTTGGCTTCAGGGGGTACTGAAGCTTTCTTT.